The sequence of this T cell receptor beta chain was determined in a study of T cells after yellow fever vaccination. Each CDR3 protein is one row after TCRdb ran MiXCR on the 5' RACE reads. The repertoire includes 300,000 to 400,000 distinct CDR3 sequences, around a tenth of them detected once, and approximately 3.3% sits in the top ten. This clonotype has a count of ten or more. Mismatch with germline at one junction end may stem from a read error. The receptor's source is a man aged 18-30 years who received the YFV17D yellow fever vaccine. The sample consisted of CD4+ T cells sorted from PBMCs, taken 45 days after the yellow fever booster vaccination.

CDR3: CASSRDRQFF. The CDR3 bases are TGTGCCAGCAGCCGTGACAGGCAATTCTTC. The chain uses TRBV12-3 or TRBV12-4 and TRBJ1-2; possible D gene TRBD1, 6 bases. This CDR3 is 10 amino acids long.